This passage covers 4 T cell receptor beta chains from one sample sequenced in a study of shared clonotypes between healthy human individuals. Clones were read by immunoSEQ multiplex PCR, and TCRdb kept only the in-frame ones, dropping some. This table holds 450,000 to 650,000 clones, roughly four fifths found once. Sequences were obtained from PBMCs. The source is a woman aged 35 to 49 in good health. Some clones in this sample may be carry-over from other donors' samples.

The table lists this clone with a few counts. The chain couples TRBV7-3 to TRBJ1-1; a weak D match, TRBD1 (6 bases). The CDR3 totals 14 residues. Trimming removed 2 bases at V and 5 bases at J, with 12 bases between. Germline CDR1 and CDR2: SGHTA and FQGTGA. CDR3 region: CASSLGSGVTEAFF. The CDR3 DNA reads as TGTGCCAGCAGCTTAGGGTCAGGGGTTACTGAAGCTTTCTTT.

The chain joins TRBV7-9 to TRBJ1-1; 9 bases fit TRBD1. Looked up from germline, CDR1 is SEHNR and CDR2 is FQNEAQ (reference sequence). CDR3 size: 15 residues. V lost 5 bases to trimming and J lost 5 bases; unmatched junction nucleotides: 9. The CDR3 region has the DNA TGTGCCAGCAGCAAAACCGGGACAGGGCTTACTGAAGCTTTCTTT. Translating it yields CASSKTGTGLTEAFF.

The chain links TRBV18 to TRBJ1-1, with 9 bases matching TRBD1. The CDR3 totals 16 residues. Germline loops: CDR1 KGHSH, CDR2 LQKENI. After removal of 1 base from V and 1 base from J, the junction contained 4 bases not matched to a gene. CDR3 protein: CASSPRTGEGNTEAFF. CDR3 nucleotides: TGTGCCAGCTCACCACGGACAGGGGAGGGGAACACTGAAGCTTTCTTT.

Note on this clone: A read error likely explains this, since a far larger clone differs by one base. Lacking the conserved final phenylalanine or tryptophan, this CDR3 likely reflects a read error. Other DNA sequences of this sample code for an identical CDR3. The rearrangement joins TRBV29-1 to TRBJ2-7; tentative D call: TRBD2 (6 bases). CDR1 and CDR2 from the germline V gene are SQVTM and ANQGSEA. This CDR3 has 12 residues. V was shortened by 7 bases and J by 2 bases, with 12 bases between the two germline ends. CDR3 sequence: CSARDGTYEQYL. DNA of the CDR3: TGCAGCGCGCGGGACGGAACCTACGAGCAGTACTTA.